A selection of T cell receptor beta chains follows, all from one sample in a study of post-analysis software for immune sequencing data. From the PCR reads, TCRdb called clonotypes with MiXCR, one entry per CDR3 protein. The sample shows approximately 770,000 distinct CDR3 sequences, 46% of them seen only once. The source material was blood. The receptors come from a girl aged 5 to 17 with multiple sclerosis. Each CDR3 is given with its conserved first and last residue. A D gene is named only where the DNA matches it firmly.

CDR3 protein: CASSLGQQGVQFF
V gene: TRBV12-3/TRBV12-4
D gene: TRBD1
J gene: TRBJ2-1

CDR3 protein: CSVEGVPDNEQFF
V gene: TRBV29-1
D gene: -
J gene: TRBJ2-1

CDR3 protein: CASSPLVARSTDTQYF
V gene: TRBV6-2/TRBV6-3
D gene: -
J gene: TRBJ2-3

CDR3 protein: CASSLVGRDRVPYEQYF
V gene: TRBV7-2
D gene: TRBD1
J gene: TRBJ2-7

CDR3 protein: CASSPLGLAGGPYTQYF
V gene: TRBV27
D gene: TRBD2
J gene: TRBJ2-3

CDR3 protein: CSASSRNEADTQYF
V gene: TRBV20-1
D gene: -
J gene: TRBJ2-3

CDR3 protein: CAISESTRGEKLFF
V gene: TRBV10-3
D gene: -
J gene: TRBJ1-4

CDR3 protein: CASSNDRGNEQFF
V gene: TRBV4-1
D gene: TRBD1
J gene: TRBJ2-1

CDR3 protein: CASRGHASNFNYGYTF
V gene: TRBV28
D gene: -
J gene: TRBJ1-2

CDR3 protein: CSAPTPSGQGYEQYF
V gene: TRBV20-1
D gene: TRBD2
J gene: TRBJ2-7

CDR3 protein: CASSRNPGTEYNEQFF
V gene: TRBV7-6
D gene: TRBD1
J gene: TRBJ2-1

CDR3 protein: CASSLEGGVYGYTF
V gene: TRBV12-3/TRBV12-4
D gene: -
J gene: TRBJ1-2

CDR3 protein: CASSMGASGYNEQFF
V gene: TRBV4-3
D gene: -
J gene: TRBJ2-1

CDR3 protein: CASTPGRRTGELFF
V gene: TRBV6-1
D gene: -
J gene: TRBJ2-2

CDR3 protein: CASSLQVGRGTDTQYF
V gene: TRBV7-2
D gene: -
J gene: TRBJ2-3

CDR3 protein: CASSLGLAGGSYEQYF
V gene: TRBV7-2
D gene: TRBD2
J gene: TRBJ2-7

CDR3 protein: CAISDNRGNTEAFF
V gene: TRBV10-3
D gene: TRBD1
J gene: TRBJ1-1

CDR3 protein: CASSSELAGGTRETQYF
V gene: TRBV7-2
D gene: TRBD2
J gene: TRBJ2-5